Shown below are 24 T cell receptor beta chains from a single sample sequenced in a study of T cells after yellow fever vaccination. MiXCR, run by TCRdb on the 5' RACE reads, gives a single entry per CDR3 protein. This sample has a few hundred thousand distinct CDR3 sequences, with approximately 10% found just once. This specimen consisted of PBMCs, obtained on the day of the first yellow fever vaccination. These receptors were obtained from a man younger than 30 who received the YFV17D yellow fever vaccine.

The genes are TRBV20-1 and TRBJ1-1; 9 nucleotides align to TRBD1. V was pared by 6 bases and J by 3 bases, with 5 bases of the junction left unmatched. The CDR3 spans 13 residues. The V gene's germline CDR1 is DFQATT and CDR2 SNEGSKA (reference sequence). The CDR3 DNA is TGCAGTGCCATCGACAGGGGGGACACTGAAGCTTTCTTT. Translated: CSAIDRGDTEAFF.

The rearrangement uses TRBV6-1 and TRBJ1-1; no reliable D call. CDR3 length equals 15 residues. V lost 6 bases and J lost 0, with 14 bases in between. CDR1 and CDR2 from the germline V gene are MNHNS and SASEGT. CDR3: CASSRTPNMNTEAFF. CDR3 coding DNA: TGTGCCAGCAGCCGAACGCCAAACATGAACACTGAAGCTTTCTTT.

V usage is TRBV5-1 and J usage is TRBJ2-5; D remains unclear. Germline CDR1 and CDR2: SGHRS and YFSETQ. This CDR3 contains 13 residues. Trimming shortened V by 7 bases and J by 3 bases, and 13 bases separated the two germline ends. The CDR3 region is CASAGRPEETQYF. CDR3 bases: TGCGCCAGCGCCGGCAGGCCCGAAGAGACCCAGTACTTC.

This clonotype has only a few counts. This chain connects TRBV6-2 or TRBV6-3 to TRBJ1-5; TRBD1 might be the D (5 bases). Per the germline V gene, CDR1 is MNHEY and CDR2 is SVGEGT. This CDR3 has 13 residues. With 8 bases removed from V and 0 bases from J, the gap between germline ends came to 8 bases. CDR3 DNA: TGTGCCAGCGGGGGACCTAGCAATCAGCCCCAGCATTTT. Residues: CASGGPSNQPQHF.

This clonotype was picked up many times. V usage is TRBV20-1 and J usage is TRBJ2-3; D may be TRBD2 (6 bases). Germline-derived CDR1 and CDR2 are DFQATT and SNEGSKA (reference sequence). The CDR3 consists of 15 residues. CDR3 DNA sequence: TGCAGCCCCCGTCAGCGGGCGACCGGCACAGATACGCAGTATTTT. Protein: CSPRQRATGTDTQYF.

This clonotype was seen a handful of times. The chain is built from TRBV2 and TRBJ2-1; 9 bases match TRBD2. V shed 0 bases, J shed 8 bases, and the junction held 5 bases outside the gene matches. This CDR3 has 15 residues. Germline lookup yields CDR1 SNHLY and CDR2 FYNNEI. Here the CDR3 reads CASSEAGRGGDEQFF. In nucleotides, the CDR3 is TGTGCCAGCAGTGAAGCGGGGCGGGGGGGCGATGAGCAGTTCTTC. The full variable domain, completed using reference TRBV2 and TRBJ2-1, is EPEVTQTPSHQVTQMGQEVILRCVPISNHLYFYWYRQILGQKVEFLVSFYNNEISEKSEIFDDQFSVERPDGSNFTLKIRSTKLEDSAMYFCASSEAGRGGDEQFFGPGTRLTVL.

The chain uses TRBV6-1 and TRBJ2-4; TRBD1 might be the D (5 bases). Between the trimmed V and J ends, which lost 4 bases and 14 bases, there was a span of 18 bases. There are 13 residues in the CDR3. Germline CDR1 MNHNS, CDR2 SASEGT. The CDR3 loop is CASSAPSTVIEYF. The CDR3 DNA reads TGTGCCAGCAGTGCACCCTCGACAGTCATCGAGTACTTC.

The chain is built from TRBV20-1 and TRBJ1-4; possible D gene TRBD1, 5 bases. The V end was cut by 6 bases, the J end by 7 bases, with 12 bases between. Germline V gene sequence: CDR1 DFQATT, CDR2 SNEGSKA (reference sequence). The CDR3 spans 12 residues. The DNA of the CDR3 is TGCAGTGCAAAGAGGGGAAGTGAAAAACTGTTTTTT. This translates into CSAKRGSEKLFF.

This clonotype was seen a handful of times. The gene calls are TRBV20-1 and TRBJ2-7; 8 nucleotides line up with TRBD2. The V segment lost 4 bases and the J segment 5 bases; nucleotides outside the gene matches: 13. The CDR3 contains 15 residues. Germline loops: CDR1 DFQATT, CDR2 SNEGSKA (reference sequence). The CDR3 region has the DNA TGCAGTGCTAAGGCCCTAGAACGGGGGGGGGACGAGCAGTACTTC. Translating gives CSAKALERGGDEQYF.

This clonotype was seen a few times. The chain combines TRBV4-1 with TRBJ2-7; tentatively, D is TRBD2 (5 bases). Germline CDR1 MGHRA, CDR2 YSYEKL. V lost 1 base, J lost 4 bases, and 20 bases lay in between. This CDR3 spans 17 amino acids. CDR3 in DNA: TGCGCCAGCAGCCAAGGTTTACAGAATTTCGGGAATTACGAGCAGTACTTC. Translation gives CASSQGLQNFGNYEQYF.

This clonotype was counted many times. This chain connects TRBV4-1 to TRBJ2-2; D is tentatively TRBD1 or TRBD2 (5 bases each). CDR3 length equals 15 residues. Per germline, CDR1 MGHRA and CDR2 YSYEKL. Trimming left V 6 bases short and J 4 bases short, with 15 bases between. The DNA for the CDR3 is TGCGCCAGCAGACTCCAGGGCCGGGGCACCGGGGAGCTGTTTTTT. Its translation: CASRLQGRGTGELFF.

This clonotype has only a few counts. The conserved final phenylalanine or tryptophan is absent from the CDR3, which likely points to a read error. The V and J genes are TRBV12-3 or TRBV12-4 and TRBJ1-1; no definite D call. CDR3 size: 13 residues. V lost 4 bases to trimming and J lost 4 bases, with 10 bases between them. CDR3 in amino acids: CASSSTWGTEAFL. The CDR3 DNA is TGTGCCAGCAGTTCAACATGGGGCACTGAAGCTTTCCTT.

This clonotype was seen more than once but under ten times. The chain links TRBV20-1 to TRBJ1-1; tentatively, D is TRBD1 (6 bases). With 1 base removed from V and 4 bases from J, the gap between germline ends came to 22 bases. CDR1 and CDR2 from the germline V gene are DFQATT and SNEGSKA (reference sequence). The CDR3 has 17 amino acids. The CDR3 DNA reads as TGCAGTGCTAGAGGCACAAGGGGGGGGCGAGGGGGCACTGAAGCTTTCTTT. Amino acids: CSARGTRGGRGGTEAFF.

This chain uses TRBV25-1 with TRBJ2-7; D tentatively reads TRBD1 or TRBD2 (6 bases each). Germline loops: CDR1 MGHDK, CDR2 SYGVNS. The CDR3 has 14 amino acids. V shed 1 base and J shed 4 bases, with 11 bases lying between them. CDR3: CASSESTGRYEQYF. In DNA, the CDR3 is TGTGCCAGCAGTGAATCTACAGGGAGGTACGAGCAGTACTTC.

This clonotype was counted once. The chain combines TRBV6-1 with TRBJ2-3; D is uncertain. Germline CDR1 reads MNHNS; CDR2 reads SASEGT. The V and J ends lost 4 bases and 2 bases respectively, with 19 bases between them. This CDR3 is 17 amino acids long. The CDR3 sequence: CASSGGNSMGFTDTQYF. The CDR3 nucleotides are TGTGCCAGCAGTGGCGGAAATAGCATGGGGTTCACAGATACGCAGTATTTT.

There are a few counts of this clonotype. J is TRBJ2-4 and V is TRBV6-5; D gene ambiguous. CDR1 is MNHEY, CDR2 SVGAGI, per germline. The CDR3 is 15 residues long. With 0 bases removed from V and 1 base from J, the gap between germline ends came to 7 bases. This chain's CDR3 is CASSYSSQAKNIQYF. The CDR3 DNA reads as TGTGCCAGCAGTTACTCGTCACAGGCCAAAAACATTCAGTACTTC.

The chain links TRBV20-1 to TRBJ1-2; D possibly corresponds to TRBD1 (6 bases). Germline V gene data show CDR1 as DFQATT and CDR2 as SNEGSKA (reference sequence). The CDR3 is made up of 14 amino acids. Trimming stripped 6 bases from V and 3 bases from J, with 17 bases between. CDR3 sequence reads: CSARLTGIYYGYTF. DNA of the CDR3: TGCAGTGCCCGCCTCACAGGGATATACTATGGCTACACCTTC.

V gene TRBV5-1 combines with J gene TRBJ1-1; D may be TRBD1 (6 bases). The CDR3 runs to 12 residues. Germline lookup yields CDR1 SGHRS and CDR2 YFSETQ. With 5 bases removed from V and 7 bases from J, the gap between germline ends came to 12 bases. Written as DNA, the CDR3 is TGCGCCAGCAGGGCAGGGGAACTTGAAGCTTTCTTT. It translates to CASRAGELEAFF.

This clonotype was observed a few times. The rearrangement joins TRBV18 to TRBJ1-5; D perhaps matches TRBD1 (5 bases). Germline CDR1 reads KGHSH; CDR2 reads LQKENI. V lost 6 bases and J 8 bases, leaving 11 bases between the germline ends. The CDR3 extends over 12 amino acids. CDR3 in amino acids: CASSRETEPQHF. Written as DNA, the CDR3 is TGTGCCAGCTCCCGGGAGACAGAGCCCCAGCATTTT.

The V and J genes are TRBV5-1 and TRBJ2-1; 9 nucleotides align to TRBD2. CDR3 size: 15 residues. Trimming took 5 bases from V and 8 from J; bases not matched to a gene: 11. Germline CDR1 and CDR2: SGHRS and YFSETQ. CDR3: CASRMRGGGSDEQFF. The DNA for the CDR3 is TGCGCCAGCAGAATGCGGGGGGGCGGTTCGGATGAGCAGTTCTTC.

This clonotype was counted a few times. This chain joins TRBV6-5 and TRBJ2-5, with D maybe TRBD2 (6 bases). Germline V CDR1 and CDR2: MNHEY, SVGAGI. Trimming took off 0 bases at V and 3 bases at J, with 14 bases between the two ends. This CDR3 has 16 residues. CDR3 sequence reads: CASSYSESTGEETQYF. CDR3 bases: TGTGCCAGCAGTTACTCGGAGAGTACGGGGGAAGAGACCCAGTACTTC.

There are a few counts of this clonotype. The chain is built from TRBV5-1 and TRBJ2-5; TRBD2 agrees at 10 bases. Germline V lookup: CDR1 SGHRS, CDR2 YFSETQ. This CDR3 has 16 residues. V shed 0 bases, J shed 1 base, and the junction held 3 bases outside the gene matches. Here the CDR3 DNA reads TGCGCCAGCAGCTTGGGTCTAGCGGGGGCCCAAGAGACCCAGTACTTC. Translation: CASSLGLAGAQETQYF. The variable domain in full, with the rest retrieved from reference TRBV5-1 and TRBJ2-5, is KAGVTQTPRYLIKTRGQQVTLSCSPISGHRSVSWYQQTPGQGLQFLFEYFSETQRNKGNFPGRFSGRQFSNSRSEMNVSTLELGDSALYLCASSLGLAGAQETQYFGPGTRLLVL.

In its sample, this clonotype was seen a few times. The CDR3 spells CSASDGGRGTGELFF. The CDR3 bases are TGCAGTGCTAGCGACGGGGGGCGGGGAACCGGGGAGCTGTTTTTT. The rearrangement uses TRBV20-1 and TRBJ2-2; maybe TRBD2 (7 bases). CDR3 length: 15 residues. Trimming pared 3 bases from V and 5 bases from J, leaving 16 bases between. The germline V gene has CDR1 DFQATT and CDR2 SNEGSKA (reference sequence).

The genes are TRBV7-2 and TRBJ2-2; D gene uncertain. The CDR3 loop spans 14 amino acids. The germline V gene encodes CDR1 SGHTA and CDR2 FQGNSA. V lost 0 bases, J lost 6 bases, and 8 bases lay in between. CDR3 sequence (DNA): TGTGCCAGCAGCTTAGCCCAGCCCGCCGGGGAGCTGTTTTTT. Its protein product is CASSLAQPAGELFF.